Listed here are 2 T cell receptor beta chains from one sample, sequenced in a study of cytomegalovirus exposure and HLA in healthy donors. The PCR employed 60 Vbeta primers together with 13 Jbeta primers. The protocol was immunoSEQ multiplex PCR, while the TCRdb copy is restricted to in-frame clones and leaves out a portion. The data contain some 90,000 clones, roughly three quarters of them singletons. Sequenced material: PBMCs. All receptors derive from a woman in her fifties or sixties in good health and CMV-seropositive.

The CDR3 bases are TGCGCCAGCAGTGAGGGACTGTCTAGCACAGATACGCAGTATTTT. It is translated as CASSEGLSSTDTQYF. The V and J genes are TRBV10-1 and TRBJ2-3, with D possibly TRBD2 on 5 matching bases. The V end was cut by 2 bases, the J end by 0 bases, with 9 bases between. Germline V CDR1 and CDR2: WNHNN, SYGVQD (reference sequence). CDR3 length: 15 amino acids.

V gene TRBV4-2 combines with J gene TRBJ2-3, with 8 bases that match TRBD2. This CDR3 is 16 amino acids long. J was trimmed by 4 bases and V by 0 bases; bases with no gene match: 6. Germline-derived CDR1 and CDR2 are LGHNA and YNFKEQ. CDR3 sequence (DNA): TGTGCCAGCAGCCAAGATTTGAGTAGCGGGGCAGATACGCAGTATTTT. Protein product: CASSQDLSSGADTQYF.